The source of this T cell receptor beta chain is a study of Graves' ophthalmopathy and Graves' hyperthyroidism. Ten or more counts support this clonotype. Its antigen is not known. Study-level results: Blood also held most thyroid clonotypes expanded above 0.001 frequency. Prediction of ophthalmopathy progression reached 70.59% sensitivity and about 72% specificity. Built on 13 signatures, a model told ophthalmopathy apart from stable hyperthyroidism with about 88% sensitivity and 70% to 82% specificity.

Scientists amplified the TCR beta CDR3 regions from RNA transcripts. An initial RT-PCR round employing HTBI primers preceded a second-round multiplex PCR. TCRdb reprocessed the multiplex PCR reads with MiXCR, giving one entry per CDR3 protein. The table has roughly 380,000 distinct CDR3 sequences, 15% seen once; the top ten hold around 6.6%. Trimming cost V 6 bases and J 6 bases; bases outside gene matches: 6. The CDR3 is made up of 13 amino acids. The clonotype was recovered from a woman between 18 and 29 years old with stable Graves' hyperthyroidism. Sequenced: peripheral blood. This sequence joins TRBV12-3 or TRBV12-4 and TRBJ1-2, with TRBD1 matching over 8 bases. The CDR3 is CASRPTGVDGYTF. CDR3 DNA sequence: TGTGCCAGCAGGCCGACAGGGGTGGATGGCTACACCTTC.